The present entry profiles one T cell receptor beta chain with its context. According to the study, TCR beta libraries were built with iRepertoire HTBI primers and CDR3-region Arm-PCR. TCRdb used MiXCR to reprocess the multiplex PCR reads, holding one entry per CDR3 protein. The data show 350,000 to 450,000 distinct CDR3 sequences, with around 14% seen just once and 16% held by the top ten. Time point described: newly diagnosed GD, antithyroid drugs for less than 3 months. RNA extracted from PBMCs served as the sequencing template. This sample was taken from a study of regulatory T cells in long-lasting Graves disease. Looked up from germline, CDR1 is SEHNR and CDR2 is FQNEAQ (reference sequence). This CDR3 region has 13 residues. Trimming cost V 1 base and J 5 bases, with 7 bases left between them. This sample also appeared in a second study, on T cells in Graves' hyperthyroidism and ophthalmopathy. That work adds: Primed by the HTBI set, a first-round RT-PCR was run on the TCR CDR3. A model built on 13 V-J features separated ophthalmopathy from stable hyperthyroidism.

Sequencing used peripheral blood mononuclear cells (PBMCs), obtained at new diagnosis, from a patient treated with antithyroid drugs. This receptor was identified in a woman younger than 45 with Graves disease. The chain is built from TRBV7-9 and TRBJ2-3; possibly TRBD2 for D (5 bases). The CDR3 region has the DNA TGTGCCAGCAGCTTAGTCGGAGGAGATACGCAGTATTTT. As protein: CASSLVGGDTQYF.